This T cell receptor (beta chain) is from a study of tumor-infiltrating lymphocytes in oesophageal squamous cell carcinoma. The ends were cut back, 5 bases at V and 2 bases at J, with 13 bases in the middle. The CDR3 spans 14 residues. The germline V gene encodes CDR1 SGHRS and CDR2 YFSETQ. This clonotype was counted at least ten times. A single record per CDR3 protein comes from TCRdb applying MiXCR to the PCR reads. The data contain around 6,200 distinct CDR3 sequences, 13% to 15% of them seen just once; the ten biggest clones take up more than 15%. The sequenced sample was esophageal tumor tissue. The sequence was obtained from a male donor with esophageal squamous cell carcinoma. The gene calls are TRBV5-1 and TRBJ1-1, with a weak D call TRBD1 (5 bases). The CDR3 DNA reads as TGCGCCAGCAGTCCAGGGCCCGATAACACTGAAGCTTTCTTT. This gives the protein CASSPGPDNTEAFF.